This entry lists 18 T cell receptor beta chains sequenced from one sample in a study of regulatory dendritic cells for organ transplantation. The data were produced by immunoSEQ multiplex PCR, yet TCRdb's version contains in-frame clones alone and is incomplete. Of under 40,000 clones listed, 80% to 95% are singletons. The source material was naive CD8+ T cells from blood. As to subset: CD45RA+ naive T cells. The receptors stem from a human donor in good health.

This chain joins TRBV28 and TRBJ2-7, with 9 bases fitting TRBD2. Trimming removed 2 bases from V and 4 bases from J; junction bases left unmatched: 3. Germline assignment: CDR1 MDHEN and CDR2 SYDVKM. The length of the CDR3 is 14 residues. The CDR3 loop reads CASSLAGGGYEQYF. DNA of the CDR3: TGTGCCAGCAGTTTAGCGGGAGGGGGTTACGAGCAGTACTTC.

Written as DNA, the CDR3 is TGTGCCGGGGCAGAGTGGGGCACTGAAGCTTTCTTT. Residues: CAGAEWGTEAFF. The chain uses TRBV2 and TRBJ1-1, with a tentative D call TRBD1 (5 bases). CDR1 is SNHLY and CDR2 is FYNNEI in the germline V gene. CDR3 size: 12 residues. Between the trimmed V and J ends, which lost 11 bases and 4 bases, there was a span of 14 bases.

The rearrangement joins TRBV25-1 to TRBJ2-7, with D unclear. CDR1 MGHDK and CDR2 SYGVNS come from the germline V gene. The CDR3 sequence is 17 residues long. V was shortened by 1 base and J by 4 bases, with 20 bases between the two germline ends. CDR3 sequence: CASSESRRPADVYEQYF. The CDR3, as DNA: TGTGCCAGCAGTGAATCCCGGCGCCCGGCTGATGTATACGAGCAGTACTTC.

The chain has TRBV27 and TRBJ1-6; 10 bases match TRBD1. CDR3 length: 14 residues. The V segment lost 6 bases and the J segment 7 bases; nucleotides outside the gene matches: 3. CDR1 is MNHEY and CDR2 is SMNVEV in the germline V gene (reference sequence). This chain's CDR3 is CASRGDRGNSPLHF. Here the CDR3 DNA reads TGTGCCAGCAGGGGGGACAGGGGAAATTCACCCCTCCACTTT.

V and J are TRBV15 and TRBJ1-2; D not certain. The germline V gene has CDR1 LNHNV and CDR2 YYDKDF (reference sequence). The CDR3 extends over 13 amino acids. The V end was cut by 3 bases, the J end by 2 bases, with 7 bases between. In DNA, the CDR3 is TGTGCCACCAGCAGCGAAGGAAACTATGGCTACACCTTC. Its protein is CATSSEGNYGYTF.

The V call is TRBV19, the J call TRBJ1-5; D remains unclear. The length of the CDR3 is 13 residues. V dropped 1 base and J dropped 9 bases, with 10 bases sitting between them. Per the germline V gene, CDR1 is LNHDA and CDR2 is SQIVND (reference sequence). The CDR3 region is CASSIGQWRPQHF. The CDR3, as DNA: TGTGCCAGTAGTATAGGTCAATGGCGGCCCCAGCATTTT.

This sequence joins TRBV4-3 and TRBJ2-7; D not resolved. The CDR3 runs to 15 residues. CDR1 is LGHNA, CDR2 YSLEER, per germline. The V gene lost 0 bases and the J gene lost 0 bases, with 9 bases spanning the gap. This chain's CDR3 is CASSQDIDFSYEQYF. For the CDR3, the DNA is TGCGCCAGCAGCCAAGATATCGATTTCTCCTACGAGCAGTACTTC.

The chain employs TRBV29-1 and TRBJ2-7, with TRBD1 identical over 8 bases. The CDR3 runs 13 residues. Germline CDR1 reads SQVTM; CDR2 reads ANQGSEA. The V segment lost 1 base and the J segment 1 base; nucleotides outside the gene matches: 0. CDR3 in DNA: TGCAGCGTTGAAGGGGACAGGTCCTACGAGCAGTACTTC. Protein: CSVEGDRSYEQYF.

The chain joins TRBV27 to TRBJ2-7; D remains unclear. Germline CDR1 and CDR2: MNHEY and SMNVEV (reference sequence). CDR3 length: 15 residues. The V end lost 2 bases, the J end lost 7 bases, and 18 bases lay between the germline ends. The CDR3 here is CASSLKFQPPLEQYF. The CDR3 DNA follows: TGTGCCAGCAGTTTAAAGTTTCAACCCCCACTAGAGCAGTACTTC.

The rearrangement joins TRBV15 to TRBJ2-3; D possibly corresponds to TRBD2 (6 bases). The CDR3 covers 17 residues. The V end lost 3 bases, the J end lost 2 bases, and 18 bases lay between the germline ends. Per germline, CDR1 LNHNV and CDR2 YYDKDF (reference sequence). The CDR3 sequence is CATSRVNKAGLTDTQYF. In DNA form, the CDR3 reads TGTGCCACCAGCAGGGTGAATAAAGCGGGTCTCACAGATACGCAGTATTTT.

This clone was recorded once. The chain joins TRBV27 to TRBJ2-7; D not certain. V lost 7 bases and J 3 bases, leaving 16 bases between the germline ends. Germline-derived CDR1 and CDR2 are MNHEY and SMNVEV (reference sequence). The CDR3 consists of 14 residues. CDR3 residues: CASTPVDKIYEQYF. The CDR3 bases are TGTGCCAGCACCCCTGTGGATAAAATCTACGAGCAGTACTTC.

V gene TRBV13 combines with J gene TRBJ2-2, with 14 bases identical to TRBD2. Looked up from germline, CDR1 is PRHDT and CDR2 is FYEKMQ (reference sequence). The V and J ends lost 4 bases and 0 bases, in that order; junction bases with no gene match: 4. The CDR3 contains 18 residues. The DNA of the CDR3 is TGTGCCAGCAGCTACCCGGGACTAGCGGGGGCGAACACCGGGGAGCTGTTTTTT. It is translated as CASSYPGLAGANTGELFF.

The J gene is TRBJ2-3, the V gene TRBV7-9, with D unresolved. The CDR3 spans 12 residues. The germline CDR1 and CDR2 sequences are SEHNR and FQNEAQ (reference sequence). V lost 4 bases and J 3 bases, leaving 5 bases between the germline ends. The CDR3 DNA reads TGTGCCAGCAGCTCAGCAACAGATACGCAGTATTTT. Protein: CASSSATDTQYF.

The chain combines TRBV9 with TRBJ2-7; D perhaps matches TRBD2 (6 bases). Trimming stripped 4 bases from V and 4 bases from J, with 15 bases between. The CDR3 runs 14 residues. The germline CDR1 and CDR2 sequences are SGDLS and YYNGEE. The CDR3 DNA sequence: TGTGCCAGCAGCCCTCGGCTCAGCGGGTACGAGCAGTACTTC. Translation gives CASSPRLSGYEQYF.

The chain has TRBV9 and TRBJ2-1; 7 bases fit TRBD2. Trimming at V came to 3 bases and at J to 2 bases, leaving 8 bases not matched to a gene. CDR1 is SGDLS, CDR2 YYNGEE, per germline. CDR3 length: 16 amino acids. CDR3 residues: CASSASTSEAYNEQFF. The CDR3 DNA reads TGTGCCAGCAGCGCCTCAACTAGCGAGGCCTACAATGAGCAGTTCTTC.

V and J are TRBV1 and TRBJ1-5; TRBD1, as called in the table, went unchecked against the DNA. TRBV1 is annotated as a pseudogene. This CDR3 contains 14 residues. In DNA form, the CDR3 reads TGCACCAGCAGCTTCCGACACATCCCTTGGCCCCAGCATTTT. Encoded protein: CTSSFRHIPWPQHF.

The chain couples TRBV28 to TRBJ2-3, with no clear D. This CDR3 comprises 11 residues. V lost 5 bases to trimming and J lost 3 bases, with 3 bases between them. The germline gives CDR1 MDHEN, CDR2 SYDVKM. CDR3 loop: CASSLTDTQYF. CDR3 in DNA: TGTGCCAGCAGTCTTACAGATACGCAGTATTTT.

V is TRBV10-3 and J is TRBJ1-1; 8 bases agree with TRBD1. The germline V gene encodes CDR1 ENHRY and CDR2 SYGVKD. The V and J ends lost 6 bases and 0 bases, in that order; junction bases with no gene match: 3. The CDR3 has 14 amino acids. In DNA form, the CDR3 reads TGTGCCATCAGGACAGGGGCATTGAACACTGAAGCTTTCTTT. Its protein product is CAIRTGALNTEAFF.